This TCR beta chain was retrieved from a study of T-cell reconstitution after alpha-beta-depleted transplantation in children. This CDR3 is 16 amino acids long. Trimming removed 0 bases at V and 6 bases at J, with 18 bases between. The germline V gene encodes CDR1 LGHNA and CDR2 YSLEER. This clonotype was detected ten times or more. The library targeted TCRbeta and was prepared with unique molecular identifiers. From the PCR reads, TCRdb called clonotypes with MiXCR, one entry per CDR3 protein. Of 600,000 to 700,000 distinct CDR3 sequences in the sample, approximately 15% were seen once. The gene calls are TRBV4-3 and TRBJ2-7, with D perhaps assigned TRBD1 or TRBD2 (5 bases each). The clonotype was recovered from a human donor who donated a stem cell graft to a child with acute myeloid leukemia. Sequenced here: PBMCs from the stem cell graft donor, sampled from the stem cell graft. For the CDR3, the DNA is TGCGCCAGCAGCCAAGACGGGCTAGGGGCCGGAGGCGAGCAGTACTTC. Translating it yields CASSQDGLGAGGEQYF.